Shown below are 31 T cell receptor beta chains from a single sample sequenced in a study of T cell repertoires in cytomegalovirus infection. TCRdb ran MiXCR on the reads and lists one entry per CDR3 protein. Here the sample spans 310,000 or so distinct CDR3 sequences, roughly 17% being singletons. The sample consisted of PBMCs. These receptors all come from a human donor in good health (CMV status not recorded). Some clones in this sample may be carry-over from other donors' samples.

This clonotype was recorded a few times. The chain employs TRBV6-1 and TRBJ2-6; no definite D call. Germline V gene lookup returns CDR1 MNHNS and CDR2 SASEGT. The CDR3 is 18 residues long. V lost 5 bases and J lost 0, with 17 bases in between. Here the CDR3 reads CASSLRVGMSSGANVLTF. For the CDR3, the DNA is TGTGCCAGCAGTCTACGAGTAGGGATGTCCTCTGGGGCCAACGTCCTGACTTTC.

The chain recombines TRBV12-5 with TRBJ2-3; 8 bases line up with TRBD2. CDR1 is LGHNT, CDR2 FRNRAP, per germline. The CDR3 runs 14 residues. V lost 1 base and J lost 6; bases outside the gene matches: 3. The CDR3 DNA is TGTGCTAGTGGTTTGGGGTTAGCGGGGGATACGCAGTATTTT. Translated, it gives CASGLGLAGDTQYF.

At least ten counts were recorded for this clonotype. The gene calls are TRBV7-2 and TRBJ2-1; 7 bases align to TRBD1. Per germline, CDR1 SGHTA and CDR2 FQGNSA. The CDR3 contains 16 residues. The V and J ends lost 5 bases and 8 bases, in that order; junction bases with no gene match: 15. CDR3 sequence: CASSAWPNGQAYEQFF. In DNA form, the CDR3 reads TGTGCCAGCAGCGCATGGCCAAATGGACAGGCATATGAGCAGTTCTTC.

This clonotype turned up a few times. The chain employs TRBV7-6 and TRBJ1-1, with 7 bases matching TRBD1. Germline trimming cut 5 bases from V and 0 bases from J; bases unmatched to any gene: 6. Germline V lookup: CDR1 SGHVS, CDR2 FNYEAQ. There are 15 residues in the CDR3. CDR3 sequence: CASSGRTGVNTEAFF. The DNA for the CDR3 is TGTGCCAGCAGCGGACGGACAGGAGTGAACACTGAAGCTTTCTTT.

Ten or more counts support this clonotype. The V gene is TRBV19, the J gene TRBJ2-2; perhaps TRBD1 as D (5 bases). Germline V gene sequence: CDR1 LNHDA, CDR2 SQIVND (reference sequence). V was shortened by 2 bases and J by 7 bases, with 11 bases between the two germline ends. CDR3 length: 14 residues. The CDR3 region is CASSIQGGLGELFF. The CDR3 DNA reads as TGTGCCAGTAGTATACAGGGCGGCCTCGGGGAGCTGTTTTTT.

This clonotype was counted ten times or more. This sequence joins TRBV6-2 or TRBV6-3 and TRBJ2-5, with D unclear. The V and J ends lost 2 bases and 4 bases respectively, with 8 bases between them. CDR3 length: 13 amino acids. Germline CDR1 reads MNHEY; CDR2 reads SVGEGT. This CDR3 is CASSYQELETQYF. The CDR3 nucleotides are TGTGCCAGCAGTTACCAGGAGTTAGAGACCCAGTACTTC.

The sample holds a few counts of this clonotype. The chain joins TRBV20-1 to TRBJ1-2; TRBD1 might be the D (5 bases). Germline loops: CDR1 DFQATT, CDR2 SNEGSKA (reference sequence). CDR3 length: 12 amino acids. Trimming removed 0 bases at V and 7 bases at J, with 9 bases between. The CDR3 DNA is TGCAGTGCTAGAGACGGGACGGGTGGCTACACCTTC. Its protein is CSARDGTGGYTF.

This clonotype appeared many times. The chain carries TRBV20-1 and TRBJ2-1; perhaps TRBD2 as D (6 bases). The germline V and J ends were trimmed by 1 base and 4 bases, with 17 bases remaining between them. This CDR3 is 16 amino acids long. The germline gives CDR1 DFQATT, CDR2 SNEGSKA (reference sequence). Written as DNA, the CDR3 is TGCAGTGCTAGAGTTACGGGGGAGGCACTTTACAATGAGCAGTTCTTC. Protein: CSARVTGEALYNEQFF.

This chain uses TRBV15 with TRBJ2-1; either TRBD1 or TRBD2 may fit D (5 bases each). The ends were cut back, 3 bases at V and 6 bases at J, with 9 bases in the middle. Per the germline V gene, CDR1 is LNHNV and CDR2 is YYDKDF (reference sequence). This CDR3 has 13 amino acids. DNA of the CDR3: TGTGCCACCAGCAGCGGGACCCCCAATGAGCAGTTCTTC. Residues: CATSSGTPNEQFF.

V and J are TRBV5-1 and TRBJ2-1, with 8 bases fitting TRBD1. Germline V lookup: CDR1 SGHRS, CDR2 YFSETQ. Trimming took 3 bases from V and 13 from J; bases not matched to a gene: 6. This CDR3 contains 12 residues. CDR3 residues: CASSYTTGGQFF. In nucleotides, the CDR3 is TGCGCCAGCAGCTATACAACAGGGGGACAGTTCTTC.

This clonotype showed up just a few times. The V and J genes are TRBV5-6 and TRBJ2-2; D not resolved. The CDR3 extends over 16 amino acids. The germline gives CDR1 SGHDT, CDR2 YYEEEE. V lost 0 bases and J 4 bases, leaving 13 bases between the germline ends. The CDR3: CASSLANVGSTGELFF. The CDR3 nucleotides are TGTGCCAGCAGCTTGGCCAATGTGGGCTCCACCGGGGAGCTGTTTTTT.

This clonotype was counted many times. This sequence joins TRBV7-8 and TRBJ2-7; tentatively, D is TRBD2 (6 bases). Germline CDR1 is SGHVS and CDR2 is FQNEAQ. CDR3 length equals 14 residues. V was pared by 5 bases and J by 1 base, with 12 bases between. CDR3 amino acids: CASSVTGSSYEQYF. The CDR3 nucleotides are TGTGCCAGCAGCGTGACCGGGAGTTCCTACGAGCAGTACTTC.

The chain combines TRBV20-1 with TRBJ2-7; the match to TRBD2 covers 9 bases. The length of the CDR3 is 13 residues. J lost 2 bases, V lost 4 bases, and 3 bases had no gene match. Germline V gene data show CDR1 as DFQATT and CDR2 as SNEGSKA (reference sequence). This CDR3 is CSAIAGVTYEQYF. The CDR3 DNA reads TGCAGTGCTATAGCGGGGGTTACCTACGAGCAGTACTTC.

This clonotype has just a few counts. The chain couples TRBV20-1 to TRBJ2-7; 7 positions agree with TRBD1. Germline V gene data show CDR1 as DFQATT and CDR2 as SNEGSKA (reference sequence). J was trimmed by 3 bases and V by 1 base; bases with no gene match: 9. The CDR3 has 15 amino acids. The CDR3 nucleotides read TGCAGTGCTAGAGCTCTGGTGACAGGGAGCTACGAGCAGTACTTC. This gives the protein CSARALVTGSYEQYF.

V usage is TRBV10-3 and J usage is TRBJ2-1, with D uncertain. V shed 3 bases and J shed 8 bases, with 5 bases lying between them. This CDR3 contains 11 residues. Germline CDR1 is ENHRY and CDR2 is SYGVKD. CDR3 bases: TGTGCCATCAGTGACTGGGATGAGCAGTTCTTC. Amino acids: CAISDWDEQFF.

This clonotype was counted between two and nine times. For the CDR3, the DNA is TGTGCCAGCAGCTTAGCCAGGGACGGCACCGGGGAGCTGTTTTTT. Protein sequence: CASSLARDGTGELFF. The chain joins TRBV11-2 to TRBJ2-2; either TRBD1 or TRBD2 may supply D (5 bases each). CDR1 is SGHAT, CDR2 FQNNGV, per germline. The CDR3 runs 15 residues. Trimming removed 1 base at V and 4 bases at J, with 10 bases between.

The rearrangement uses TRBV5-4 and TRBJ1-2; D is possibly TRBD1 (6 bases). V was shortened by 3 bases and J by 0 bases, with 12 bases between the two germline ends. Germline CDR1 is SGHNT and CDR2 is YYREEE (reference sequence). CDR3 length: 15 amino acids. This CDR3 reads CASSWGTPTNYGYTF. Here the CDR3 DNA reads TGTGCCAGCAGCTGGGGGACACCGACTAACTATGGCTACACCTTC.

The table lists this clonotype with a few counts. V and J are TRBV20-1 and TRBJ2-5; D gene uncertain. The V gene's germline CDR1 is DFQATT and CDR2 SNEGSKA (reference sequence). CDR3 length equals 13 residues. With 3 bases removed from V and 0 bases from J, the gap between germline ends came to 8 bases. The CDR3 is CSARGTDQETQYF. CDR3 sequence (DNA): TGCAGTGCTAGGGGCACCGACCAAGAGACCCAGTACTTC.

This clonotype was observed many times. The genes are TRBV27 and TRBJ2-7, with 10 bases lining up with TRBD2. Germline values: CDR1 MNHEY, CDR2 SMNVEV (reference sequence). The junction had 12 bases not matched to a gene; V was cut back by 2 bases and J by 2 bases. The length of the CDR3 is 18 residues. CDR3 nucleotide sequence: TGTGCCAGCAGTTTAGGCACGGGGCTAGCGGGGGAAACCTACGAGCAGTACTTC. It yields the protein CASSLGTGLAGETYEQYF.

This clonotype was seen at least ten times. The genes are TRBV7-2 and TRBJ1-2, with a possible D match to TRBD1 (5 bases). The length of the CDR3 is 16 residues. V gave up 0 bases and J gave up 8 bases, with 19 bases separating them. In germline, CDR1 is SGHTA, CDR2 FQGNSA. CDR3 region: CASSLAGTQPNWGYTF. Written as DNA, the CDR3 is TGTGCCAGCAGCTTAGCCGGGACCCAACCTAACTGGGGCTACACCTTC.

The sample holds a few counts of this clonotype. V gene TRBV28 combines with J gene TRBJ1-1; D unresolved. The CDR3 contains 13 residues. With 7 bases removed from V and 1 base from J, the gap between germline ends came to 10 bases. CDR1 and CDR2 from the germline V gene are MDHEN and SYDVKM. The CDR3: CASNGTPNTEAFF. Written as DNA, the CDR3 is TGTGCCAGCAACGGAACTCCGAACACTGAAGCTTTCTTT.

The sample holds a few counts of this clonotype. This sequence joins TRBV19 and TRBJ2-1, with TRBD2 identical over 9 bases. V lost 5 bases to trimming and J lost 9 bases; unmatched junction nucleotides: 8. This CDR3 is 14 amino acids long. Germline CDR1 reads LNHDA; CDR2 reads SQIVND (reference sequence). The CDR3 sequence is CASSYSGGQGEQFF. CDR3 nucleotides: TGTGCCAGTAGTTACAGCGGGGGGCAGGGTGAGCAGTTCTTC.

V gene TRBV24-1 combines with J gene TRBJ2-5, with 8 bases identical to TRBD1. V trimming: 3 bases; J trimming: 3 bases; junction bases outside the gene matches: 5. This CDR3 has 15 amino acids. CDR1 is KGHDR, CDR2 SFDVKD, per germline. The chain's CDR3 is CATSDPGQGEETQYF. The CDR3 region has the DNA TGTGCCACCAGTGATCCCGGACAGGGAGAAGAGACCCAGTACTTC.

This clonotype was recorded at least ten times. The chain is built from TRBV27 and TRBJ2-3; D gene unclear. This CDR3 has 15 residues. Germline values: CDR1 MNHEY, CDR2 SMNVEV (reference sequence). V was clipped by 4 bases and J by 3 bases, with 14 bases between them. The CDR3 loop reads CASSSISLGTDTQYF. CDR3 nucleotides: TGTGCCAGCAGTTCTATCTCCCTGGGGACAGATACGCAGTATTTT.

This clonotype came up once. This chain uses TRBV15 with TRBJ1-4; D not certain. Per germline, CDR1 LNHNV and CDR2 YYDKDF (reference sequence). Trimming shortened V by 3 bases and J by 0 bases, and 8 bases separated the two germline ends. This CDR3 is 15 amino acids long. DNA of the CDR3: TGTGCCACCAGCAGTTTCTTTCCAACTAATGAAAAACTGTTTTTT. This translates into CATSSFFPTNEKLFF.

This chain connects TRBV4-1 to TRBJ2-7; perhaps D is TRBD1 or TRBD2 (5 bases each). Trimming cost V 2 bases and J 4 bases, with 15 bases left between them. The CDR3 is made up of 15 amino acids. The germline V gene encodes CDR1 MGHRA and CDR2 YSYEKL. The CDR3 nucleotides read TGCGCCAGCAGCCAACCAGGACTGGGGCCTTACGAGCAGTACTTC. Translating it yields CASSQPGLGPYEQYF.

There are a few counts of this clonotype. V gene TRBV20-1 combines with J gene TRBJ1-2, with D possibly TRBD1 on 5 matching bases. Per the germline V gene, CDR1 is DFQATT and CDR2 is SNEGSKA (reference sequence). V was pared by 3 bases and J by 8 bases, with 19 bases between. CDR3 size: 14 residues. CDR3 sequence (DNA): TGCAGTGCTAGTAGCGGGGCGCAGATGGAGGGCTACACCTTC. This codes for CSASSGAQMEGYTF.

This clonotype has a handful of counts. This chain links TRBV20-1 with TRBJ2-7; no clear D. Germline V gives CDR1 DFQATT, CDR2 SNEGSKA (reference sequence). The CDR3 has 15 amino acids. V was trimmed by 1 base and J by 2 bases, leaving 15 bases between them. This CDR3 reads CSARGVFSGTYEQYF. CDR3 in DNA: TGCAGTGCTAGAGGAGTTTTTAGTGGGACCTACGAGCAGTACTTC.

The chain employs TRBV7-6 and TRBJ1-5; perhaps TRBD1 as D (6 bases). This CDR3 is built from 14 residues. Germline-derived CDR1 and CDR2 are SGHVS and FNYEAQ. The V gene lost 5 bases and the J gene lost 4 bases, with 12 bases spanning the gap. Here the CDR3 reads CASSEQGFNQPQHF. The CDR3 DNA follows: TGTGCCAGCAGCGAACAGGGATTTAATCAGCCCCAGCATTTT. Combining the CDR3 with reference TRBV7-6 and TRBJ1-5 gives the whole variable domain GAGVSQSPRYKVTKRGQDVALRCDPISGHVSLYWYRQALGQGPEFLTYFNYEAQQDKSGLPNDRFSAERPEGSISTLTIQRTEQRDSAMYRCASSEQGFNQPQHFGDGTRLSIL.

This clonotype was observed a handful of times. The chain couples TRBV10-3 to TRBJ2-7, with D perhaps matching TRBD1 (6 bases). The V gene's germline CDR1 is ENHRY and CDR2 SYGVKD. The CDR3 has 14 amino acids. V was shortened by 2 bases and J by 2 bases, with 10 bases between the two germline ends. CDR3 region: CAISEGQGTYEQYF. CDR3 nucleotide sequence: TGTGCCATCAGTGAGGGGCAGGGGACCTACGAGCAGTACTTC.

Points on this clonotype: A read error is possible here, since a much larger clone lies one base away. V is TRBV4-1 and J is TRBJ1-4, with a possible D match to TRBD1 (6 bases). CDR1 MGHRA and CDR2 YSYEKL come from the germline V gene. The CDR3 has 17 amino acids. The CDR3 protein is CASNQRAHRASNEKLFF. The DNA of the CDR3 is TGCGCCAGCAACCAACGGGCACACAGGGCTTCTAATGAAAAACTGTTTTTT.